This T cell receptor (beta chain) was recovered during a study of T cells after yellow fever vaccination. Notes on the study in general: Weaker overall was a secondary response that nonetheless peaked faster, on day 5 versus 15.

TCRdb processed the 5' RACE reads anew with MiXCR; each CDR3 protein has one entry. The data show some 500,000 distinct CDR3 sequences, less than 15% seen once. The CDR3 sequence is 16 residues long. V was shortened by 5 bases and J by 7 bases, with 21 bases between the two germline ends. The germline V gene has CDR1 SGHTA and CDR2 FQGNSA. As to this clonotype: Its antigen is still unknown.

The sequencing used PBMCs, collected on the day of the yellow fever booster vaccination. This receptor was taken from a young man who received the YFV17D yellow fever vaccine. The chain recombines TRBV7-2 with TRBJ2-1; TRBD1 might be the D (6 bases). The CDR3 loop reads CASSLNRDTGSNEQFF. DNA of the CDR3: TGTGCCAGCAGCCTTAACCGGGACACTGGGAGTAATGAGCAGTTCTTC.